This TCR beta chain was sequenced during a study of shared clonotypes between healthy human individuals. Study details: A couple of women and a few men aged 18 to 49 made up the donors. Per donor, CD8 memory used one plate, CD8 naive used two, CD4 memory used three and CD4 naive used three.

Authors' processing steps: As immunoSEQ supplied junction-only sequences (without quality scores), filtering differed. The protocol was immunoSEQ multiplex PCR, while the TCRdb copy is restricted to in-frame clones and leaves out a portion. That table is the source of V, J and clone size, and D and trimming were worked out from the DNA. The repertoire consists of under 2.5 million clones, with about nine tenths occurring once and the leading ten covering approximately 0.41%. Trimming pared 5 bases from V and 2 bases from J, leaving 15 bases between. Germline assignment: CDR1 SGHNT and CDR2 YENEEA. The CDR3 loop spans 16 amino acids. Investigators divided CD4+ cells into CD45RA+ naive and CD45RA-negative memory subsets.

The sequenced material came from naive CD4+ T cells from PBMCs. Subset: CD45RA+ positively selected. The chain joins TRBV11-3 to TRBJ2-2, with D hard to call. This receptor was taken from a man younger than 30 in good health. Some clones in this sample may be carry-over from other donors' samples. The CDR3 region is CASSPPLPANTGELFF. CDR3 DNA: TGTGCCAGCAGCCCGCCACTACCGGCAAACACCGGGGAGCTGTTTTTT.